The next 29 T cell receptor beta chains were all read from a single sample in a study of shared clonotypes between healthy human individuals. Clones were read by immunoSEQ multiplex PCR, and TCRdb kept only the in-frame ones, dropping some. The sample has 2 million to 3 million clones, approximately 93% seen once; the top ten hold 0.36%. The sequenced sample was naive CD4+ T cells from PBMCs. Specified subset: CD45RA+ positively selected. The receptor source for this set is a man between 18 and 35 years old in good health. Some clones in this sample may be carry-over from other donors' samples.

The rearrangement joins TRBV28 to TRBJ2-7; 8 bases agree with TRBD2. CDR1 and CDR2 (germline): MDHEN, SYDVKM. V lost 9 bases, J lost 6 bases, and 16 bases stayed unmatched. CDR3 length: 15 residues. CDR3 residues: CASTGGGHPPGEQYF. The DNA of the CDR3 is TGTGCCAGTACCGGGGGGGGACACCCTCCGGGCGAGCAGTACTTC. The complete variable domain, with remaining parts taken from reference TRBV28 and TRBJ2-7, reads DVKVTQSSRYLVKRTGEKVFLECVQDMDHENMFWYRQDPGLGLRLIYFSYDVKMKEKGDIPEGYSVSREKKERFSLILESASTNQTSMYLCASTGGGHPPGEQYFGPGTRLTVT.

This clone was seen once. The chain combines TRBV9 with TRBJ2-7; D is uncertain. V was cut by 6 bases and J by 0 bases, with 16 bases left in between. Germline V gene sequence: CDR1 SGDLS, CDR2 YYNGEE. This CDR3 contains 15 residues. The CDR3 spells CASTKGYASSYEQYF. CDR3 bases: TGTGCCAGCACGAAGGGATACGCATCCTCCTACGAGCAGTACTTC.

As concerns this clone: The same CDR3 also results from other DNA sequences found in this sample. The rearrangement uses TRBV6-1 and TRBJ2-3; TRBD1 agrees at 9 bases. The CDR3 has 13 amino acids. With V trimmed by 4 bases and J by 6 bases, 2 bases remained unmatched. The germline CDR1 and CDR2 sequences are MNHNS and SASEGT. CDR3 coding DNA: TGTGCCAGCAGTGGACAGGGGGGGGATACGCAGTATTTT. The encoded protein is CASSGQGGDTQYF.

Regarding this clone: This specimen includes other DNA sequences encoding the same CDR3. The chain carries TRBV28 and TRBJ2-7; 7 bases are shared with TRBD2. V lost 2 bases, J lost 4 bases, and 8 bases stayed unmatched. The CDR3 has 15 residues. Per germline, CDR1 MDHEN and CDR2 SYDVKM. The CDR3 region is CASSLGGSGSYEQYF. The CDR3 DNA is TGTGCCAGCAGTTTAGGCGGGAGCGGTAGTTACGAGCAGTACTTC.

The genes are TRBV14 and TRBJ2-7; 14 bases map to TRBD2. Looked up from germline, CDR1 is SGHDN and CDR2 is FVKESK. V shed 3 bases, J shed 6 bases, and the junction held 7 bases outside the gene matches. The CDR3 consists of 16 residues. In DNA form, the CDR3 reads TGTGCCAGCAGCCAGCTGGGACTAGCGGGAGTAACCGAGCAGTACTTC. This gives the protein CASSQLGLAGVTEQYF. The full variable domain, with the rest looked up from reference TRBV14 and TRBJ2-7, is EAGVTQFPSHSVIEKGQTVTLRCDPISGHDNLYWYRRVMGKEIKFLLHFVKESKQDESGMPNNRFLAERTGGTYSTLKVQPAELEDSGVYFCASSQLGLAGVTEQYFGPGTRLTVT.

Concerning this clone itself: In the same sample, other DNA sequences code for this CDR3. V is TRBV20-1 and J is TRBJ1-2; D unclear. Trimming stripped 6 bases from V and 2 bases from J, with 4 bases between. CDR3 size: 10 residues. The germline V gene has CDR1 DFQATT and CDR2 SNEGSKA (reference sequence). CDR3 sequence: CSARNYGYTF. DNA of the CDR3: TGCAGTGCCCGGAACTATGGCTACACCTTC.

The V call is TRBV7-9, the J call TRBJ2-1; 9 nucleotides agree with TRBD2. V was pared by 4 bases and J by 9 bases, with 19 bases of the junction left unmatched. The CDR3 spans 18 residues. Looked up from germline, CDR1 is SEHNR and CDR2 is FQNEAQ (reference sequence). The CDR3 is CASSSFGARLAGYGEQFF. The DNA for the CDR3 is TGTGCCAGCAGCTCCTTTGGGGCCCGGCTAGCGGGATATGGTGAGCAGTTCTTC.

Note on this clone: Distinct nucleotide sequences in the sample also encode this CDR3. The chain has TRBV28 and TRBJ2-7; weak D call: TRBD2 (5 bases). This CDR3 spans 11 amino acids. The germline CDR1 and CDR2 sequences are MDHEN and SYDVKM. V was trimmed by 5 bases and J by 3 bases, leaving 5 bases between them. This CDR3 is CASSRGYEQYF. DNA of the CDR3: TGTGCCAGCAGTCGGGGCTACGAGCAGTACTTC.

Note on this clone: This sample also contains other DNA sequences that code for the same CDR3. The V call is TRBV7-2, the J call TRBJ2-3; D remains unclear. CDR3 size: 12 residues. Germline V gene data show CDR1 as SGHTA and CDR2 as FQGNSA. Trimming left V 0 bases short and J 6 bases short, with 4 bases between. This chain's CDR3 is CASSLAPDTQYF. The DNA for the CDR3 is TGTGCCAGCAGCTTAGCGCCCGATACGCAGTATTTT. Full variable domain (remainder filled in from reference TRBV7-2 and TRBJ2-3): GAGVSQSPSNKVTEKGKDVELRCDPISGHTALYWYRQSLGQGLEFLIYFQGNSAPDKSGLPSDRFSAERTGGSVSTLTIQRTQQEDSAVYLCASSLAPDTQYFGPGTRLTVL.

This clone was observed once. Here the CDR3 DNA reads TGTGCCAGCAGTTCCCTCCCCGGGACAGGGAATGGCTACACCTTC. This gives the protein CASSSLPGTGNGYTF. The chain recombines TRBV28 with TRBJ1-2, with 9 bases aligning to TRBD1. The germline V gene has CDR1 MDHEN and CDR2 SYDVKM. The CDR3 has 15 amino acids. V lost 4 bases, J lost 6 bases, and 9 bases stayed unmatched.

The chain employs TRBV30 and TRBJ2-7; 9 nucleotides match TRBD1. The CDR3 has 15 amino acids. V shed 3 bases, J shed 3 bases, and the junction held 9 bases outside the gene matches. Germline CDR1 and CDR2: GTSNPN and SVGIG (reference sequence). As DNA, the CDR3 is TGTGCCTGGAGCGACCCCGGGACAGGGTACTACGAGCAGTACTTC. Residues: CAWSDPGTGYYEQYF.

The chain combines TRBV4-3 with TRBJ2-7; D possibly corresponds to TRBD1 (6 bases). Trimming left V 2 bases short and J 6 bases short, with 17 bases between. The CDR3 extends over 15 amino acids. The germline gives CDR1 LGHNA, CDR2 YSLEER. The CDR3 sequence is CASSQKYGQGFEQYF. The CDR3 DNA is TGCGCCAGCAGCCAAAAATACGGGCAGGGGTTCGAGCAGTACTTC.

The chain links TRBV28 to TRBJ1-2; 7 nucleotides line up with TRBD1. Germline V gene lookup returns CDR1 MDHEN and CDR2 SYDVKM. This CDR3 has 14 amino acids. Unmatched junction bases numbered 4, after V lost 2 bases and J lost 4 bases. The CDR3 region has the DNA TGTGCCAGCAGTTTAAACCAGGGGGGCTATGGCTACACCTTC. Its protein product is CASSLNQGGYGYTF.

V usage is TRBV6-6 and J usage is TRBJ2-5; D gene unclear. V lost 2 bases, J lost 5 bases, and 6 bases lay in between. Germline lookup yields CDR1 MNHNY and CDR2 SVGAGI (reference sequence). The CDR3 runs 12 residues. CDR3 amino acids: CASSYGVETQYF. In DNA form, the CDR3 reads TGTGCCAGCAGTTACGGGGTCGAGACCCAGTACTTC.

This chain joins TRBV9 and TRBJ2-6, with D perhaps being TRBD1 or TRBD2 (5 bases each). Germline assignment: CDR1 SGDLS and CDR2 YYNGEE. This CDR3 comprises 16 residues. Between the trimmed V and J ends, which lost 2 bases and 1 base, there was a span of 10 bases. DNA for the CDR3: TGTGCCAGCAGCGTGACGGGGCGTTCTGGGGCCAACGTCCTGACTTTC. Translation: CASSVTGRSGANVLTF. The variable domain in full, with the rest retrieved from reference TRBV9 and TRBJ2-6, is DSGVTQTPKHLITATGQRVTLRCSPRSGDLSVYWYQQSLDQGLQFLIQYYNGEERAKGNILERFSAQQFPDLHSELNLSSLELGDSALYFCASSVTGRSGANVLTFGAGSRLTVL.

The chain employs TRBV6-6 and TRBJ2-7, with TRBD1 matching over 11 bases. With 5 bases clipped from V and 2 bases from J, the junction kept 5 bases outside the gene matches. The germline V gene has CDR1 MNHNY and CDR2 SVGAGI (reference sequence). The CDR3 is 15 amino acids. For the CDR3, the DNA is TGTGCCAGCAGTGCGGGGACAGGGGGGACCTACGAGCAGTACTTC. This translates into CASSAGTGGTYEQYF.

Notes on this clone: This same CDR3 is encoded by further DNA sequences in the sample. J is TRBJ2-5 and V is TRBV6-5; D is unresolved. Trimming removed 3 bases at V and 5 bases at J, with 4 bases between. The CDR3 length is 11 residues. Germline V gene sequence: CDR1 MNHEY, CDR2 SVGAGI. The CDR3 bases are TGTGCCAGCAGTTATAAGGAGACCCAGTACTTC. This sequence encodes CASSYKETQYF.

This chain joins TRBV20-1 and TRBJ1-4, with a weak D call TRBD1 (5 bases). This CDR3 comprises 11 residues. Germline CDR1 and CDR2: DFQATT and SNEGSKA (reference sequence). V was shortened by 6 bases and J by 11 bases, with 13 bases between the two germline ends. This CDR3 is CSAPDGGKLFF. The CDR3 bases are TGCAGTGCGCCAGATGGGGGGAAACTGTTTTTT.

V usage is TRBV25-1 and J usage is TRBJ2-3; no clear D. V dropped 4 bases and J dropped 7 bases, with 21 bases sitting between them. The CDR3 covers 16 residues. Germline CDR1 and CDR2: MGHDK and SYGVNS. The DNA of the CDR3 is TGTGCCAGCAGTGCTCCGATCAGGCTAAGTTCGAATACGCAGTATTTT. It encodes CASSAPIRLSSNTQYF.

The chain has TRBV5-1 and TRBJ1-1; 9 nucleotides line up with TRBD1. Germline CDR1 SGHRS, CDR2 YFSETQ. This CDR3 is 14 amino acids long. V was pared by 4 bases and J by 5 bases, with 6 bases of the junction left unmatched. The CDR3 loop reads CASSAGTGKTEAFF. The CDR3 nucleotides are TGCGCCAGCAGCGCCGGGACAGGGAAGACTGAAGCTTTCTTT.

The chain uses TRBV25-1 and TRBJ1-1, with 9 bases identical to TRBD1. CDR3 length equals 13 residues. The germline gives CDR1 MGHDK, CDR2 SYGVNS. J gave up 10 bases and V 0 bases, and 3 bases lay outside the gene matches. CDR3: CASSEYRGQGAFF. In nucleotides, the CDR3 is TGTGCCAGCAGTGAATATCGGGGACAGGGAGCTTTCTTT. Full variable domain (remainder filled in from reference TRBV25-1 and TRBJ1-1): EADIYQTPRYLVIGTGKKITLECSQTMGHDKMYWYQQDPGMELHLIHYSYGVNSTEKGDLSSESTVSRIRTEHFPLTLESARPSHTSQYLCASSEYRGQGAFFGQGTRLTVV.

The genes are TRBV11-2 and TRBJ2-7; possible D gene TRBD1, 6 bases. The CDR3 is made up of 15 amino acids. Between the trimmed V and J ends, which lost 6 bases and 3 bases, there was a span of 18 bases. Germline CDR1 SGHAT, CDR2 FQNNGV. CDR3 protein: CASRPWGQGGYEQYF. DNA of the CDR3: TGTGCCAGCAGACCTTGGGGGCAGGGCGGCTACGAGCAGTACTTC.

The chain links TRBV30 to TRBJ1-1; D remains unclear. The ends were cut back, 3 bases at V and 1 base at J, with 9 bases in the middle. Germline V gene sequence: CDR1 GTSNPN, CDR2 SVGIG (reference sequence). The CDR3 is made up of 13 amino acids. The CDR3 loop reads CAWRPEGNTEAFF. Written as DNA, the CDR3 is TGTGCCTGGAGACCAGAGGGGAACACTGAAGCTTTCTTT.

This sequence joins TRBV7-3 and TRBJ2-7; 8 positions match TRBD2. The CDR3 contains 16 residues. The junction had 10 bases not matched to a gene; V was cut back by 1 base and J by 5 bases. Germline CDR1 SGHTA, CDR2 FQGTGA. The CDR3 spells CASSLMGPGGPNEQYF. For the CDR3, the DNA is TGTGCCAGCAGCTTAATGGGGCCGGGAGGGCCGAACGAGCAGTACTTC.

The V and J genes are TRBV28 and TRBJ1-5, with 11 bases aligning to TRBD1. The CDR3 is 16 amino acids. J lost 4 bases, V lost 6 bases, and 8 bases had no gene match. The germline CDR1 and CDR2 sequences are MDHEN and SYDVKM. For the CDR3, the DNA is TGTGCCAGCAGCGGGGGTGGGACAGGGGGAAATCAGCCCCAGCATTTT. It encodes CASSGGGTGGNQPQHF.

This clone was observed a single time. J is TRBJ1-3 and V is TRBV7-8; a possible D gene is TRBD1 (6 bases). The germline CDR1 and CDR2 sequences are SGHVS and FQNEAQ. The CDR3 covers 16 residues. V lost 5 bases and J lost 0, with 14 bases in between. As DNA, the CDR3 is TGTGCCAGCAGCCTAACGGGGGCCTTCTCTGGAAACACCATATATTTT. Translation: CASSLTGAFSGNTIYF.

Comments on this clone: The sample holds other DNA sequences that translate to the same CDR3. The gene calls are TRBV30 and TRBJ2-2; possible D gene TRBD1, 6 bases. The CDR3 totals 14 residues. Germline V gives CDR1 GTSNPN, CDR2 SVGIG (reference sequence). Trimming took off 3 bases at V and 0 bases at J, with 8 bases between the two ends. In DNA form, the CDR3 reads TGTGCCTGGAGGCAGGGGCCGAACACCGGGGAGCTGTTTTTT. This translates into CAWRQGPNTGELFF.

The chain recombines TRBV7-2 with TRBJ2-7; the D gene is possibly TRBD2 (6 bases). V lost 4 bases, J lost 1 base, and 11 bases lay in between. CDR1 is SGHTA, CDR2 FQGNSA, per germline. The CDR3 covers 14 residues. The CDR3 DNA reads TGTGCCAGCAGCTCCTTGGGAGGTTCCTACGAGCAGTACTTC. This gives the protein CASSSLGGSYEQYF. The whole variable domain, filled in from reference TRBV7-2 and TRBJ2-7, reads GAGVSQSPSNKVTEKGKDVELRCDPISGHTALYWYRQSLGQGLEFLIYFQGNSAPDKSGLPSDRFSAERTGGSVSTLTIQRTQQEDSAVYLCASSSLGGSYEQYFGPGTRLTVT.

The chain links TRBV7-6 to TRBJ2-5; tentative D call: TRBD2 (6 bases). CDR1 and CDR2 (germline): SGHVS, FNYEAQ. This CDR3 comprises 16 residues. Between the trimmed V and J ends, which lost 6 bases and 4 bases, there was a span of 21 bases. For the CDR3, the DNA is TGTGCCAGCAGAAACCCGTTTTCGCGGGGAGGAGAGACCCAGTACTTC. Its translation: CASRNPFSRGGETQYF.